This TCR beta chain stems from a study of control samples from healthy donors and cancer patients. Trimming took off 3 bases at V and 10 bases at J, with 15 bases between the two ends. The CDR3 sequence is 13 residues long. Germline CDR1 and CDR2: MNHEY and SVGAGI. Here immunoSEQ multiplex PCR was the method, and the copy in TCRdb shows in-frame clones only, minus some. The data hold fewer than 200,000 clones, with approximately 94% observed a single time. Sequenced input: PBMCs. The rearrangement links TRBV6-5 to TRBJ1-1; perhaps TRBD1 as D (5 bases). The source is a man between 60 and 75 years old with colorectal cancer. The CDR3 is CASSYPGGKGAFF. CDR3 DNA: TGTGCCAGCAGTTATCCCGGGGGGAAGGGAGCTTTCTTT.